One and the same sample provided the 3 T cell receptor beta chains below, sequenced in a study of long-term antiretroviral therapy in people with HIV. Samples were assayed with immunoSEQ v3.0 at survey level. Clones were sequenced by immunoSEQ multiplex PCR, and TCRdb holds only the in-frame ones, with some missing. Of 25,000 to 35,000 clones in the sample, over 75% are singletons; the top ten hold roughly 4.3%. Sequencing was performed on unsorted PBMCs, taken roughly 5 years after starting antiretroviral therapy. The receptor set was obtained from a woman aged 40-49 years with HIV.

The chain couples TRBV29-1 to TRBJ2-1; the match to TRBD2 covers 11 bases. The CDR3 is made up of 19 amino acids. The V and J ends lost 4 bases and 0 bases, in that order; junction bases with no gene match: 14. CDR1 and CDR2 (germline): SQVTM, ANQGSEA. CDR3 in DNA: TGCAGCGTTGTCTTTCTGGGACTAGCGGATACCGGCTCCTACAATGAGCAGTTCTTC. Residues: CSVVFLGLADTGSYNEQFF.

The chain joins TRBV5-6 to TRBJ2-1, with D perhaps matching TRBD2 (5 bases). Germline V gives CDR1 SGHDT, CDR2 YYEEEE. V was pared by 2 bases and J by 2 bases, with 11 bases between. The CDR3 covers 15 residues. The CDR3 DNA reads TGTGCCAGCAGCTTTCAAGCGGCACCCTACAATGAGCAGTTCTTC. Protein: CASSFQAAPYNEQFF.

V usage is TRBV18 and J usage is TRBJ2-7; 10 bases line up with TRBD1. The ends lost 3 bases at V and 7 bases at J; junction bases unmatched: 9. This CDR3 contains 15 residues. Per germline, CDR1 KGHSH and CDR2 LQKENI. The CDR3 loop reads CASSPGRQGAREQYF. Here the CDR3 DNA reads TGTGCCAGCTCACCGGGGAGACAGGGGGCTCGGGAGCAGTACTTC.